One T cell receptor (beta chain) is described in this entry. The antigen is undetermined. The sample belongs to a study of T cell repertoires in cytomegalovirus infection. Study background: Newly reported HLA-C-restricted and thoroughly characterized HLA-B-restricted CMV epitopes were employed. It was the public TCR beta signatures that indicated both CMV infection and matching HLA type. Broader study findings: There were HLA-C-restricted CMV-specific TCR beta clonotypes dominating the ex vivo response.

CDR1 and CDR2 from the germline V gene are MDHEN and SYDVKM. J lost 1 base, V lost 2 bases, and 8 bases had no gene match. There are 16 residues in the CDR3. MiXCR, applied by TCRdb to the reads, yields one record per CDR3 protein. The sample holds 100,000 to 150,000 distinct CDR3 sequences; over 30% are singletons and the top ten take under 70%. The sequence came from a human donor in good health (CMV status not recorded). Some clones in this sample may be carry-over from other donors' samples. The rearrangement uses TRBV28 and TRBJ2-7, with 7 bases fitting TRBD1. This specimen consisted of CD8+ T cells from cultured PBMCs, obtained from culture after CMV antigen stimulation. For the CDR3, the DNA is TGTGCCAGCAGTTTAACCTTTCCGACAGGGTCCTACGAGCAGTACTTC. Translation: CASSLTFPTGSYEQYF.